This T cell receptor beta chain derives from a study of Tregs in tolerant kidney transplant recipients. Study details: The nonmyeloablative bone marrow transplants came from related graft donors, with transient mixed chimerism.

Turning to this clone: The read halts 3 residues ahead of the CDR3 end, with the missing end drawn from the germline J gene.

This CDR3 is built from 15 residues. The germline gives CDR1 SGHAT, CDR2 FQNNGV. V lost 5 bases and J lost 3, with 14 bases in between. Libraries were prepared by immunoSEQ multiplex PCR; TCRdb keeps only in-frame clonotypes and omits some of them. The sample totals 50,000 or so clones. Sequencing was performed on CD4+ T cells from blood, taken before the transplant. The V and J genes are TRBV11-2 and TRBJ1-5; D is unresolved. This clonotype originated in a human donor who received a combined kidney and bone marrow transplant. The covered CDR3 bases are TGTGCCAGCAGCACCTACCGGGTCTCCAATCAGCCC. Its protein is CASSTYRVSNQP. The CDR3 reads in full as CASSTYRVSNQPQHF. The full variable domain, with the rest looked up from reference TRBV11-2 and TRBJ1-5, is EAGVAQSPRYKIIEKRQSVAFWCNPISGHATLYWYQQILGQGPKLLIQFQNNGVVDDSQLPKDRFSAERLKGVDSTLKIQPAKLEDSAVYLCASSTYRVSNQPQHFGDGTRLSIL.